This T cell receptor beta chain appears in the sequencing data of a study of shared clonotypes between healthy human individuals. General study findings and limits: The study generally estimated greater richness for naive than memory subsets. Represented genetic and exposure-history diversity was restricted by having few donors.

Splitting of CD4+ cells produced CD45RA+ naive and CD45RA-negative memory subsets. Notes on this clone: What it binds is unknown.

V gave up 2 bases and J gave up 12 bases; unmatched junction bases: 12. The germline gives CDR1 MDHEN, CDR2 SYDVKM. CDR3 length: 14 amino acids. The assay was run at deep level. TCRdb keeps only in-frame clones here, not all; method: immunoSEQ multiplex PCR. Among 850,000 to 1,100,000 clones listed, 60% to 80% were seen once. J is TRBJ1-1 and V is TRBV28; 7 bases line up with TRBD1. This receptor was taken from a man aged 18 to 35 in good health. Some clones in this sample may be carry-over from other donors' samples. Sequences were obtained from memory CD4+ T cells from PBMCs. Noted subset: CD45RA-negative fraction. The CDR3 spells CASSLPPSGQVPFF. CDR3 bases: TGTGCCAGCAGTTTACCCCCGAGCGGACAGGTTCCTTTCTTT. Complete variable domain (other parts from reference TRBV28 and TRBJ1-1): DVKVTQSSRYLVKRTGEKVFLECVQDMDHENMFWYRQDPGLGLRLIYFSYDVKMKEKGDIPEGYSVSREKKERFSLILESASTNQTSMYLCASSLPPSGQVPFFGQGTRLTVV.